The 18 T cell receptor beta chains below were found in one sample sequenced in a study of yellow fever vaccine responses in identical twins. MiXCR, run by TCRdb on the RT-PCR reads, gives a single entry per CDR3 protein. Seen here are roughly 15,000 distinct CDR3 sequences, around 84% observed once, and the top ten hold 0.55% to 0.85%. Sequenced material: T cells from blood (PBMCs), unsorted or a sorted subset (not recorded which), taken before or after yellow fever vaccination (not recorded which). The receptors come from a woman aged 18-29 years who received the yellow fever vaccine.

V is TRBV18 and J is TRBJ1-1; D is perhaps TRBD1 (6 bases). V lost 2 bases and J lost 6, with 16 bases in between. CDR3 length: 15 amino acids. Germline CDR1 and CDR2: KGHSH and LQKENI. CDR3 loop: CASSPGVQGWSEAFF. In DNA form, the CDR3 reads TGTGCCAGCTCACCAGGAGTACAGGGTTGGTCTGAAGCTTTCTTT. The variable domain in full, with the rest retrieved from reference TRBV18 and TRBJ1-1, is NAGVMQNPRHLVRRRGQEARLRCSPMKGHSHVYWYRQLPEEGLKFMVYLQKENIIDESGMPKERFSAEFPKEGPSILRIQQVVRGDSAAYFCASSPGVQGWSEAFFGQGTRLTVV.

This rearrangement joins TRBV14 to TRBJ2-3; D perhaps matches TRBD2 (6 bases). In germline, CDR1 is SGHDN, CDR2 FVKESK. CDR3 length equals 16 residues. Trimming stripped 3 bases from V and 0 bases from J, with 13 bases between. The DNA for the CDR3 is TGTGCCAGCAGCCAGTATGGAGGGAGAAGCACAGATACGCAGTATTTT. It encodes CASSQYGGRSTDTQYF.

V and J are TRBV3-1 and TRBJ2-1; unclear D gene. There are 16 residues in the CDR3. Trimming left V 0 bases short and J 4 bases short, with 13 bases between. In germline, CDR1 is LGHDT, CDR2 YNNKEL (reference sequence). The DNA of the CDR3 is TGTGCCAGCAGCCAAGAGCGAGGCGGCAGATACAATGAGCAGTTCTTC. Encoded protein: CASSQERGGRYNEQFF.

J is TRBJ2-2 and V is TRBV7-9; D may be TRBD1 or TRBD2 (5 bases each). With 5 bases removed from V and 6 bases from J, the gap between germline ends came to 13 bases. Germline loops: CDR1 SEHNR, CDR2 FQNEAQ (reference sequence). This CDR3 has 14 amino acids. The CDR3 DNA reads as TGTGCCAGCAGCAATACAACGGGGCCCGGGGAGCTGTTTTTT. Protein product: CASSNTTGPGELFF.

CDR3: CATAPATGQGVGYTF. The DNA of the CDR3 is TGTGCCACCGCCCCAGCTACGGGACAGGGGGTCGGCTACACCTTC. The chain recombines TRBV24-1 with TRBJ1-2; 11 bases are a match to TRBD1. This CDR3 comprises 15 residues. Trimming cost V 9 bases and J 8 bases; bases outside gene matches: 13. Germline V gene lookup returns CDR1 KGHDR and CDR2 SFDVKD.

J is TRBJ2-7 and V is TRBV2, with TRBD1 as a possible D gene (5 bases). There are 15 residues in the CDR3. Germline V gives CDR1 SNHLY, CDR2 FYNNEI. The germline V and J ends were trimmed by 2 bases and 4 bases, with 15 bases remaining between them. Here the CDR3 reads CASSEWGVWPYEQYV. Here the CDR3 DNA reads TGTGCCAGCAGTGAATGGGGCGTATGGCCTTACGAGCAGTACGTC.

The J gene is TRBJ1-2, the V gene TRBV2; no reliable D call. Trimming took off 6 bases at V and 2 bases at J, with 10 bases between the two ends. Germline CDR1 is SNHLY and CDR2 is FYNNEI. The CDR3 runs to 13 residues. The CDR3 loop reads CASRKTKNYGYTF. CDR3 nucleotide sequence: TGTGCCAGCAGGAAAACAAAAAACTATGGCTACACCTTC.

This chain links TRBV29-1 with TRBJ2-5, with 10 bases identical to TRBD1. V dropped 7 bases and J dropped 5; count of bases not matched to a gene: 7. The CDR3 sequence is 13 residues long. Germline CDR1 reads SQVTM; CDR2 reads ANQGSEA. The CDR3 sequence: CSAYDRGRETQYF. CDR3 sequence (DNA): TGCAGCGCTTATGACAGGGGGCGGGAGACCCAGTACTTC.

V usage is TRBV5-6 and J usage is TRBJ2-3; 11 nucleotides match TRBD2. The CDR3 length is 17 residues. Germline values: CDR1 SGHDT, CDR2 YYEEEE. V was pared by 1 base and J by 3 bases, with 7 bases of the junction left unmatched. CDR3: CASSLPLAGGGTDTQYF. The DNA for the CDR3 is TGTGCCAGCAGCTTGCCCCTAGCGGGGGGAGGTACAGATACGCAGTATTTT.

This clonotype has only one observation. The J gene is TRBJ2-3, the V gene TRBV20-1, with 10 bases lining up with TRBD2. Germline CDR1 and CDR2: DFQATT and SNEGSKA (reference sequence). Germline trimming cut 1 base from V and 4 bases from J; bases unmatched to any gene: 2. The CDR3 sequence is 14 residues long. CDR3 protein: CSARASGGSDTQYF. The CDR3 region has the DNA TGCAGTGCTAGAGCTAGCGGGGGTTCAGATACGCAGTATTTT.

The rearrangement joins TRBV10-1 to TRBJ1-5, with D possibly TRBD1 on 5 matching bases. CDR1 WNHNN and CDR2 SYGVQD come from the germline V gene (reference sequence). This CDR3 region has 14 residues. V shed 6 bases and J shed 5 bases, with 14 bases lying between them. CDR3 residues: CASRTRQPYQPQHF. CDR3 bases: TGCGCCAGCAGAACCCGACAGCCGTATCAGCCCCAGCATTTT.

The chain employs TRBV2 and TRBJ1-1, with D perhaps matching TRBD1 (5 bases). The germline gives CDR1 SNHLY, CDR2 FYNNEI. This CDR3 spans 13 amino acids. The germline V and J ends were trimmed by 5 bases and 1 base, with 8 bases remaining between them. The CDR3 region is CASSNDRNTEAFF. Written as DNA, the CDR3 is TGTGCCAGCAGTAACGACAGGAACACTGAAGCTTTCTTT.

The genes are TRBV18 and TRBJ1-3; D unresolved. This CDR3 is built from 13 residues. The ends were cut back, 2 bases at V and 0 bases at J, with 2 bases in the middle. Germline V gene data show CDR1 as KGHSH and CDR2 as LQKENI. The CDR3 bases are TGTGCCAGCTCACCAAGCTCTGGAAACACCATATATTTT. Its translation: CASSPSSGNTIYF.

V gene TRBV2 combines with J gene TRBJ2-1; tentatively, D is TRBD1 (5 bases). This CDR3 has 13 residues. V was cut by 6 bases and J by 6 bases, with 12 bases left in between. The V gene's germline CDR1 is SNHLY and CDR2 FYNNEI. The CDR3 sequence: CASRTEKGNEQFF. CDR3 coding DNA: TGTGCCAGCAGGACAGAGAAGGGCAATGAGCAGTTCTTC.

V usage is TRBV12-3 or TRBV12-4 and J usage is TRBJ2-1, with 10 bases fitting TRBD2. The CDR3 has 15 amino acids. The V gene end was trimmed by 3 bases and the J gene end by 6 bases; junction bases not matched to a gene: 5. The CDR3, as DNA: TGTGCCAGCAGTTTCTCTAGCGGGAGTGTCAATGAGCAGTTCTTC. Translating it yields CASSFSSGSVNEQFF.

The chain combines TRBV2 with TRBJ2-4; no clear D gene. Germline V gene data show CDR1 as SNHLY and CDR2 as FYNNEI. There are 14 residues in the CDR3. V lost 7 bases to trimming and J lost 1 base, with 11 bases between them. CDR3 bases: TGTGCCAGCACTGTCGAGGTCGCCAAAAACATTCAGTACTTC. Amino acid sequence: CASTVEVAKNIQYF.

J is TRBJ2-2 and V is TRBV13; tentative D call: TRBD1 (6 bases). V was pared by 5 bases and J by 7 bases, with 11 bases between. CDR1 and CDR2 (germline): PRHDT, FYEKMQ (reference sequence). This CDR3 is 13 amino acids long. The DNA for the CDR3 is TGTGCCAGCAGCCTCCAGGGGTTCGGGGAGCTGTTTTTT. Protein: CASSLQGFGELFF. Full variable domain (outside the CDR3, taken from reference TRBV13 and TRBJ2-2): AAGVIQSPRHLIKEKRETATLKCYPIPRHDTVYWYQQGPGQDPQFLISFYEKMQSDKGSIPDRFSAQQFSDYHSELNMSSLELGDSALYFCASSLQGFGELFFGEGSRLTVL.

There are a few counts of this clonotype. V and J are TRBV15 and TRBJ1-5; maybe TRBD1 (5 bases). The CDR3 spans 16 residues. Germline loops: CDR1 LNHNV, CDR2 YYDKDF (reference sequence). Trimming removed 1 base at V and 1 base at J, with 11 bases between. CDR3 sequence (DNA): TGTGCCACCAGCAGAGCTGGGAGGGGAAGCAATCAGCCCCAGCATTTT. It specifies CATSRAGRGSNQPQHF.